This T cell receptor (beta chain) originates from a study of blood T cells in healthy people across ages. The use of a sample-barcoded 5' primer and a J-beta primer mix characterized a second PCR of about 7 to 12 cycles. A single record per CDR3 protein comes from TCRdb applying MiXCR to the 5' RACE reads. Among 450,000 to 600,000 distinct CDR3 sequences listed, around 27% were seen once. The sample holds a few counts of this clonotype. The CDR3 covers 14 residues. Germline-derived CDR1 and CDR2 are SGHRS and YFSETQ. V shed 4 bases, J shed 3 bases, and the junction held 4 bases outside the gene matches. The same data also contributed to another study, on T cells of mothers and their children.

The chain recombines TRBV5-1 with TRBJ2-4; 7 bases match TRBD2. The receptor comes from a boy aged 2 to 10 in good health. The sequenced material came from blood. The CDR3 protein is CASSPGGGKNIQYF. CDR3 DNA sequence: TGCGCCAGCAGCCCTGGGGGGGGCAAAAACATTCAGTACTTC. Full variable domain (outside the CDR3, taken from reference TRBV5-1 and TRBJ2-4): KAGVTQTPRYLIKTRGQQVTLSCSPISGHRSVSWYQQTPGQGLQFLFEYFSETQRNKGNFPGRFSGRQFSNSRSEMNVSTLELGDSALYLCASSPGGGKNIQYFGAGTRLSVL.